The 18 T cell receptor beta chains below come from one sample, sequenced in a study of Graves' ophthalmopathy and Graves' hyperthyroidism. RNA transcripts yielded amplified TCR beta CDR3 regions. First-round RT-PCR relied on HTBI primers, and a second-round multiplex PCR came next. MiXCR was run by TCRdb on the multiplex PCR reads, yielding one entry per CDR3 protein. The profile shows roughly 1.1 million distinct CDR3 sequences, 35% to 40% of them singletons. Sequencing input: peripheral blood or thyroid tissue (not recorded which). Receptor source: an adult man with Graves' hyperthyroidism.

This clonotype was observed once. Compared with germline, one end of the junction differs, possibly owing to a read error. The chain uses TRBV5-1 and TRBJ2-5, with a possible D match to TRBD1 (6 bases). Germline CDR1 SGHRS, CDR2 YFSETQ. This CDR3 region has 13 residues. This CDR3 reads CASSFPSGESQYF. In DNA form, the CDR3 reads TGTGCCAGCAGCTTCCCGTCAGGGGAGAGCCAGTACTTC. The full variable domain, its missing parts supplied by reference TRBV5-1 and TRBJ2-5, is KAGVTQTPRYLIKTRGQQVTLSCSPISGHRSVSWYQQTPGQGLQFLFEYFSETQRNKGNFPGRFSGRQFSNSRSEMNVSTLELGDSALYLCASSFPSGESQYFGPGTRLLVL.

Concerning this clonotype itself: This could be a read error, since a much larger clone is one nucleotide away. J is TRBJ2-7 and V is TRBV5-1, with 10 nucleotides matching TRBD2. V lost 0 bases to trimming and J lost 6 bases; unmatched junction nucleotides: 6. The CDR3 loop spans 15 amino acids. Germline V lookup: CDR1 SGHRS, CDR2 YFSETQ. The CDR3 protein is CASSLVGTSVLEQYF. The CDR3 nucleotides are TGCGCCAGCAGCTTGGTGGGGACTAGCGTTCTCGAGCAGTACTTC.

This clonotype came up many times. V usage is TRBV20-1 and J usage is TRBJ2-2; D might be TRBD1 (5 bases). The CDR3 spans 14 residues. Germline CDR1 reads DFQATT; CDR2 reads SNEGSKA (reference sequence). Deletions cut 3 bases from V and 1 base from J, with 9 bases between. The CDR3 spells CSASPQENTGELFF. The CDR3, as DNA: TGCAGTGCTAGTCCACAGGAGAACACCGGGGAGCTGTTTTTT.

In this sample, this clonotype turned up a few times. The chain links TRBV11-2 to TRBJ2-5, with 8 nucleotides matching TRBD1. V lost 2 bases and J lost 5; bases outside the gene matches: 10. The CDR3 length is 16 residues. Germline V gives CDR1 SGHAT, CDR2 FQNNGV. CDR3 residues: CASSLLGTGRRETQYF. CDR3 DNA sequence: TGTGCCAGCAGCTTACTTGGGACAGGCCGAAGGGAGACCCAGTACTTC.

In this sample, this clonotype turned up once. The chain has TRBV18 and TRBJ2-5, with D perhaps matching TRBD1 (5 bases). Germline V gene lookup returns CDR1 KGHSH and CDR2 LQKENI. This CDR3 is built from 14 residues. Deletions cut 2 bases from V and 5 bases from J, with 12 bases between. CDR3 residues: CASSPSGRSETQYF. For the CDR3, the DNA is TGTGCCAGCTCACCATCAGGGCGCTCGGAGACCCAGTACTTC. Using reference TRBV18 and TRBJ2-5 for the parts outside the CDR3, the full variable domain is NAGVMQNPRHLVRRRGQEARLRCSPMKGHSHVYWYRQLPEEGLKFMVYLQKENIIDESGMPKERFSAEFPKEGPSILRIQQVVRGDSAAYFCASSPSGRSETQYFGPGTRLLVL.

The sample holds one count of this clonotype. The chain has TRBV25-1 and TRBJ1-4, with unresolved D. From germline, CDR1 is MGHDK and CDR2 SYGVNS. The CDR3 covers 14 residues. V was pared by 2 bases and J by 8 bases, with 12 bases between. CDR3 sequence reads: CASSELLGGEKLFF. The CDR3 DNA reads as TGTGCCAGCAGTGAACTTCTGGGAGGCGAAAAACTGTTTTTT.

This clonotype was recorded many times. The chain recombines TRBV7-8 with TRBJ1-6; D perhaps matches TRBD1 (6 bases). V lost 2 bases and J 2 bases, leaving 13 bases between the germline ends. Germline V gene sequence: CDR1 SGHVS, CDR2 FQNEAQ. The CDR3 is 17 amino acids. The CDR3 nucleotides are TGTGCCAGCAGCTTACCCGGGACATTGACCTATAATTCACCCCTCCACTTT. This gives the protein CASSLPGTLTYNSPLHF.

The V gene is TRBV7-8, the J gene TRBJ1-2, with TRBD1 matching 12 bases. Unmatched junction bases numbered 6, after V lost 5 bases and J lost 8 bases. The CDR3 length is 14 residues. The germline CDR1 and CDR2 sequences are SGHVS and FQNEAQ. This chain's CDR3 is CASSPGQGARGYTF. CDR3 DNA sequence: TGTGCCAGCAGCCCGGGACAGGGGGCGAGAGGCTACACCTTC.

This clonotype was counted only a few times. The CDR3 sequence is CASSPGRFTYEQYF. CDR3 bases: TGTGCCAGCAGCCCGGGGCGGTTCACCTACGAGCAGTACTTC. This rearrangement joins TRBV2 to TRBJ2-7; D possibly uses TRBD1 or TRBD2 (5 bases each). Trimming pared 6 bases from V and 2 bases from J, leaving 14 bases between. The CDR3 has 14 amino acids. CDR1 SNHLY and CDR2 FYNNEI come from the germline V gene.

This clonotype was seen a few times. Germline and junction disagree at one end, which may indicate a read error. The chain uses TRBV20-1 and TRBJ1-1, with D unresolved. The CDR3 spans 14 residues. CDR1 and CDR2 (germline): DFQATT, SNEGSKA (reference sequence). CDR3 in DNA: TGCAGTGGTAGAGATCTGACACGGAACACTGAAGCTTTCTTT. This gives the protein CSGRDLTRNTEAFF.

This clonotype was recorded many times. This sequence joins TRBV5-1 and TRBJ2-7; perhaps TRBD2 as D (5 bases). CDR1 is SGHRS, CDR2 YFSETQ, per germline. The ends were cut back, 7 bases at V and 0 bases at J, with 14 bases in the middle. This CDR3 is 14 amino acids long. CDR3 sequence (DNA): TGCGCCAGCGGAGGAGGAGACGACTCCTACGAGCAGTACTTC. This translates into CASGGGDDSYEQYF.

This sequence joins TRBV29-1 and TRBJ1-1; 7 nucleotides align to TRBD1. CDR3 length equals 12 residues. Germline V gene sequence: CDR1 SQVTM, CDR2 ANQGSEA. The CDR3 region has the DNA TGCAGTTTTGACAGGGAACACACTGAAGCTTTCTTT. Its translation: CSFDREHTEAFF. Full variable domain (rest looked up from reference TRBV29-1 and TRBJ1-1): SAVISQKPSRDICQRGTSLTIQCQVDSQVTMMFWYRQQPGQSLTLIATANQGSEATYESGFVIDKFPISRPNLTFSTLTVSNMSPEDSSIYLCSFDREHTEAFFGQGTRLTVV.

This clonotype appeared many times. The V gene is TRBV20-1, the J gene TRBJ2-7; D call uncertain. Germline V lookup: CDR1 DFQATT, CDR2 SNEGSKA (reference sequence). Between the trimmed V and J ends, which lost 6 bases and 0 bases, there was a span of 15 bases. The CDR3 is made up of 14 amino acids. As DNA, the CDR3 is TGCAGTGCCGGCCGACCCTATCCCTCCTACGAGCAGTACTTC. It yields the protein CSAGRPYPSYEQYF.

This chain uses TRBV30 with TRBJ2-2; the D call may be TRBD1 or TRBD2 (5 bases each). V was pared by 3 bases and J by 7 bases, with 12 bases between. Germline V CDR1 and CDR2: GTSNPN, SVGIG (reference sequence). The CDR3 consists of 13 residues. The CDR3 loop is CAWSTAGSGELFF. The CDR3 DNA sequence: TGTGCCTGGAGCACCGCAGGGAGCGGGGAGCTGTTTTTT.

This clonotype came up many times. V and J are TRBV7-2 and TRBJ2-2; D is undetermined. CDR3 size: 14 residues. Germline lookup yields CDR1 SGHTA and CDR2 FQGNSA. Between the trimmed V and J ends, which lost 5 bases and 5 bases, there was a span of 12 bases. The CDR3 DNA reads TGTGCCAGCAGCCTACTTCGGCCTACCGGGGAGCTGTTTTTT. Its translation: CASSLLRPTGELFF.

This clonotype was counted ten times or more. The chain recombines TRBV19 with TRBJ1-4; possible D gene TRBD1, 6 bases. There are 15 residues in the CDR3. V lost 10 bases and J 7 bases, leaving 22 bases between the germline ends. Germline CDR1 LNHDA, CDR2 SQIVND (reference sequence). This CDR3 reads CATTDGGGLAEKLFF. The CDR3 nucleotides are TGTGCCACCACCGACGGAGGGGGGCTCGCTGAAAAACTGTTTTTT. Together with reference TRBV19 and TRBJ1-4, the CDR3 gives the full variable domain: DGGITQSPKYLFRKEGQNVTLSCEQNLNHDAMYWYRQDPGQGLRLIYYSQIVNDFQKGDIAEGYSVSREKKESFPLTVTSAQKNPTAFYLCATTDGGGLAEKLFFGSGTQLSVL.

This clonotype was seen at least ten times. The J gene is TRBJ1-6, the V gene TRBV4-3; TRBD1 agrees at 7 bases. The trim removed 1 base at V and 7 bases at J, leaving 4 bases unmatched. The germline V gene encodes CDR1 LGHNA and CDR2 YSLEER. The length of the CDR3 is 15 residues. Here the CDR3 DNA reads TGCGCCAGCAGCCAAGGAGACAGGGAGAATTCACCCCTCCACTTT. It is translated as CASSQGDRENSPLHF.

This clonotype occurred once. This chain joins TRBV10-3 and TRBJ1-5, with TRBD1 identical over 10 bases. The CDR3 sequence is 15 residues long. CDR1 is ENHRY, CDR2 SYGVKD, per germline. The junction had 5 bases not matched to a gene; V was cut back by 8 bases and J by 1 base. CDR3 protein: CAISWTGGSNQPQHF. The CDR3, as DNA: TGTGCCATCTCATGGACAGGGGGAAGCAATCAGCCCCAGCATTTT.